The 8 T cell receptor beta chains listed next were all sequenced from one sample in a study of cytomegalovirus exposure and HLA in healthy donors. With 60 Vbeta and 13 Jbeta primers, the PCR was carried out. Profiled with immunoSEQ multiplex PCR; TCRdb holds only in-frame clones, not every one. The sample lists under 200,000 clones, approximately 90% seen once, with 0.7% to 1% in the top ten. The specimen sequenced was PBMCs. The receptors stem from a woman aged 25 to 39 in good health and CMV-seronegative.

The chain has TRBV14 and TRBJ2-5; 9 bases match TRBD1. Germline V lookup: CDR1 SGHDN, CDR2 FVKESK. V lost 5 bases, J lost 1 base, and 5 bases stayed unmatched. The CDR3 extends over 15 amino acids. CDR3 DNA: TGTGCCAGCAGCTCCCGGGACAGGGCCCAAGAGACCCAGTACTTC. Translation gives CASSSRDRAQETQYF. Filled out from reference TRBV14 and TRBJ2-5, the complete variable domain reads EAGVTQFPSHSVIEKGQTVTLRCDPISGHDNLYWYRRVMGKEIKFLLHFVKESKQDESGMPNNRFLAERTGGTYSTLKVQPAELEDSGVYFCASSSRDRAQETQYFGPGTRLLVL.

This chain connects TRBV6-6 to TRBJ2-2, with D perhaps TRBD1 (7 bases). V was pared by 10 bases and J by 5 bases, with 14 bases between. CDR3 length: 13 amino acids. Germline assignment: CDR1 MNHNY and CDR2 SVGAGI (reference sequence). CDR3 in amino acids: CATRQGLTGELFF. CDR3 DNA: TGTGCCACTCGACAGGGACTTACCGGGGAGCTGTTTTTT.

In DNA form, the CDR3 reads TGCGCCAGCAGCTTATGGGGGGTGGATCAGCCCCAGCATTTT. Its protein is CASSLWGVDQPQHF. The gene calls are TRBV5-1 and TRBJ1-5, with D possibly being TRBD1 (5 bases). Trimming pared 2 bases from V and 5 bases from J, leaving 11 bases between. The CDR3 consists of 14 residues. Germline assignment: CDR1 SGHRS and CDR2 YFSETQ.

This clone has more than one count but fewer than ten. The V gene is TRBV4-3, the J gene TRBJ1-2; D perhaps matches TRBD1 (5 bases). This CDR3 has 14 residues. Trimming took off 0 bases at V and 8 bases at J, with 13 bases between the two ends. Germline V gene lookup returns CDR1 LGHNA and CDR2 YSLEER. The CDR3 sequence is CASSQEGRAGGYTF. CDR3 sequence (DNA): TGCGCCAGCAGCCAAGAGGGCAGGGCGGGGGGCTACACCTTC.

The chain has TRBV28 and TRBJ1-1; tentative D call: TRBD1 (6 bases). The V end was cut by 2 bases, the J end by 0 bases, with 7 bases between. The germline CDR1 and CDR2 sequences are MDHEN and SYDVKM. This CDR3 is 14 amino acids long. CDR3 region: CASSLTGLNTEAFF. CDR3 in DNA: TGTGCCAGCAGTTTAACAGGGCTGAACACTGAAGCTTTCTTT.

The sample holds one count of this clone. The rearrangement uses TRBV7-7 and TRBJ2-7, with TRBD1 matching over 9 bases. The germline V gene has CDR1 SSHAT and CDR2 FNYEAQ (reference sequence). V trimming: 3 bases; J trimming: 2 bases; junction bases outside the gene matches: 2. The CDR3 is 14 residues long. The CDR3: CASSFGQGTYEQYF. CDR3 DNA sequence: TGTGCCAGCAGCTTTGGACAGGGGACCTACGAGCAGTACTTC.

The V and J genes are TRBV7-2 and TRBJ1-2; maybe TRBD1 (6 bases). The CDR3 covers 16 residues. Looked up from germline, CDR1 is SGHTA and CDR2 is FQGNSA. Trimming left V 4 bases short and J 7 bases short, with 22 bases between. CDR3 sequence reads: CASSSLQGPNKFGYTF. The CDR3, as DNA: TGTGCCAGCAGCTCCTTACAGGGACCGAATAAGTTTGGCTACACCTTC.

In its sample, this clone was seen a few times. The chain has TRBV2 and TRBJ1-3, with TRBD1 matching 8 bases. The J segment lost 7 bases and the V segment lost 6 bases, leaving 5 bases of the junction unmatched. CDR1 is SNHLY, CDR2 FYNNEI, per germline. The CDR3 is 13 residues long. The CDR3, as DNA: TGTGCCAGCAGCTCATACAGGGGGAACACCATATATTTT. Encoded protein: CASSSYRGNTIYF.